Listed here are 26 T cell receptor beta chains from one sample, sequenced in a study of cytomegalovirus exposure and HLA in healthy donors. Researchers ran the PCR with 60 Vbeta and 13 Jbeta primers. Produced via immunoSEQ multiplex PCR; TCRdb's table is partial and in-frame only. The top ten hold roughly 9.6% of the sample, which has roughly 100,000 clones, more than 70% seen once. Sequenced material: PBMCs. All receptors derive from a male donor in good health and CMV-seropositive.

This sequence joins TRBV28 and TRBJ1-1; D unclear. The CDR3 spans 13 residues. From germline, CDR1 is MDHEN and CDR2 SYDVKM. Trimming cost V 6 bases and J 2 bases, with 10 bases left between them. CDR3 nucleotides: TGTGCCAGCAGCCACAGTCTTAACACTGAAGCTTTCTTT. Its translation: CASSHSLNTEAFF.

The CDR3 DNA reads as TGTGCCAGCACCCCCGCCGGGGAGGTTGGGCAGTATTTT. It encodes CASTPAGEVGQYF. The chain joins TRBV11-1 to TRBJ2-3; the D gene is possibly TRBD2 (6 bases). Per the germline V gene, CDR1 is SGHAT and CDR2 is FQDESV (reference sequence). This CDR3 is built from 13 residues. Trimming took off 7 bases at V and 11 bases at J, with 19 bases between the two ends.

In this sample, this clone turned up a few times. This chain connects TRBV9 to TRBJ1-1; D is undetermined. The germline V gene has CDR1 SGDLS and CDR2 YYNGEE. Trimming left V 4 bases short and J 3 bases short, with 13 bases between. The CDR3 spans 14 residues. CDR3 region: CASSPTLRDTEAFF. The CDR3 DNA reads as TGTGCCAGCAGCCCCACCCTTCGGGACACTGAAGCTTTCTTT.

The rearrangement links TRBV11-2 to TRBJ2-2, with D possibly being TRBD1 (6 bases). The germline V gene has CDR1 SGHAT and CDR2 FQNNGV. The CDR3 runs to 16 residues. Trimming took 5 bases from V and 0 from J, leaving 13 bases between them. CDR3 sequence reads: CASSPRGQSNTGELFF. The CDR3 DNA follows: TGTGCCAGCAGCCCTCGTGGACAGTCGAACACCGGGGAGCTGTTTTTT.

The J gene is TRBJ1-2, the V gene TRBV28; D is uncertain. Germline V gene sequence: CDR1 MDHEN, CDR2 SYDVKM. CDR3 length: 15 residues. V lost 5 bases and J 2 bases, leaving 15 bases between the germline ends. DNA for the CDR3: TGTGCCAGCAGTCCCGCAGCCTCCGGGAACTATGGCTACACCTTC. Protein product: CASSPAASGNYGYTF.

This clone occurred once. The chain links TRBV5-1 to TRBJ2-7; 9 positions agree with TRBD2. Germline values: CDR1 SGHRS, CDR2 YFSETQ. This CDR3 is built from 15 residues. V lost 0 bases and J lost 1; bases outside the gene matches: 2. The CDR3 DNA reads TGCGCCAGCAGCTTGGGGCTAGCGGGGTCCTACGAGCAGTACTTC. As protein: CASSLGLAGSYEQYF.

The chain is built from TRBV25-1 and TRBJ2-7, with 14 bases aligning to TRBD2. Losses at the gene ends were 5 bases for V and 5 bases for J; bases not matched to a gene: 5. This CDR3 has 15 residues. CDR1 and CDR2 from the germline V gene are MGHDK and SYGVNS. The CDR3 DNA is TGTGCCAGCAGTTTTGGGACTAGCGGGAGAGACGAGCAGTACTTC. Protein: CASSFGTSGRDEQYF.

This chain connects TRBV4-3 to TRBJ1-1, with D unresolved. The CDR3 is made up of 14 amino acids. The V gene's germline CDR1 is LGHNA and CDR2 YSLEER. V lost 1 base, J lost 1 base, and 7 bases lay in between. The CDR3 nucleotides are TGCGCCAGCAGCCAAGGTCCTCCGAACACTGAAGCTTTCTTT. This sequence encodes CASSQGPPNTEAFF.

CDR3: CAWSTGLLGKLFF. CDR3 DNA: TGTGCCTGGTCGACAGGACTCTTGGGGAAACTGTTTTTT. The rearrangement links TRBV30 to TRBJ1-4; D possibly corresponds to TRBD1 (6 bases). Trimming removed 5 bases at V and 11 bases at J, with 18 bases between. This CDR3 contains 13 residues. Germline values: CDR1 GTSNPN, CDR2 SVGIG (reference sequence).

This clone came up once. The chain couples TRBV11-2 to TRBJ2-7; 10 bases align to TRBD1. The CDR3 loop spans 15 amino acids. V was pared by 3 bases and J by 5 bases, with 7 bases of the junction left unmatched. Per germline, CDR1 SGHAT and CDR2 FQNNGV. Here the CDR3 reads CASSFPDRGLDEQYF. The CDR3 bases are TGTGCCAGCAGCTTCCCCGACAGGGGGCTGGACGAGCAGTACTTC.

The CDR3 loop is CASSTRGYEQYF. The CDR3 DNA follows: TGTGCCAGCAGCACTCGTGGCTACGAGCAGTACTTC. The rearrangement links TRBV5-5 to TRBJ2-7; no firm D call. The CDR3 runs 12 residues. Germline lookup yields CDR1 SGHKS and CDR2 YYEKEE (reference sequence). V lost 4 bases, J lost 3 bases, and 8 bases lay in between. The full variable domain, in which reference TRBV5-5 and TRBJ2-7 provide the parts outside the CDR3, is DAGVTQSPTHLIKTRGQQVTLRCSPISGHKSVSWYQQVLGQGPQFIFQYYEKEERGRGNFPDRFSARQFPNYSSELNVNALLLGDSALYLCASSTRGYEQYFGPGTRLTVT.

This clone was seen a handful of times. V usage is TRBV2 and J usage is TRBJ1-4, with D perhaps matching TRBD1 (5 bases). This CDR3 contains 14 residues. With 2 bases removed from V and 8 bases from J, the gap between germline ends came to 12 bases. Germline-derived CDR1 and CDR2 are SNHLY and FYNNEI. This CDR3 reads CASSESRAGEKLFF. In nucleotides, the CDR3 is TGTGCCAGCAGTGAATCCAGGGCCGGGGAAAAACTGTTTTTT.

The V gene is TRBV10-1, the J gene TRBJ2-7; a weak D match, TRBD1 (6 bases). The CDR3 totals 14 residues. V dropped 10 bases and J dropped 4 bases, with 20 bases sitting between them. Germline V gene sequence: CDR1 WNHNN, CDR2 SYGVQD (reference sequence). This CDR3 is CATLRAGERYEQYF. Here the CDR3 DNA reads TGCGCCACCCTTAGGGCAGGGGAGAGGTACGAGCAGTACTTC.

This clone showed up just a few times. This chain uses TRBV19 with TRBJ2-7; 11 positions agree with TRBD1. This CDR3 is 14 amino acids long. V was clipped by 10 bases and J by 2 bases; unmatched bases: 7. Germline CDR1 LNHDA, CDR2 SQIVND (reference sequence). The CDR3 sequence: CAIVPGQGAYEQYF. Written as DNA, the CDR3 is TGTGCCATCGTACCGGGACAGGGGGCCTACGAGCAGTACTTC.

This clone was recorded a few times. The rearrangement uses TRBV5-1 and TRBJ2-3; 10 nucleotides align to TRBD2. CDR3 size: 15 residues. The germline V gene encodes CDR1 SGHRS and CDR2 YFSETQ. With 2 bases clipped from V and 6 bases from J, the junction kept 6 bases outside the gene matches. CDR3 sequence: CASSFEREGLDTQYF. Here the CDR3 DNA reads TGCGCCAGCAGCTTCGAGCGGGAGGGCCTGGATACGCAGTATTTT.

The CDR3 bases are TGTGCCAGCAGCTTACTCGGACAGGGAGATGAAAAACTGTTTTTT. It yields the protein CASSLLGQGDEKLFF. The chain uses TRBV7-9 and TRBJ1-4; 8 bases are shared with TRBD1. V dropped 2 bases and J dropped 6; count of bases not matched to a gene: 5. Germline CDR1 reads SEHNR; CDR2 reads FQNEAQ (reference sequence). The CDR3 length is 15 residues. Combining the CDR3 with reference TRBV7-9 and TRBJ1-4 gives the whole variable domain DTGVSQNPRHKITKRGQNVTFRCDPISEHNRLYWYRQTLGQGPEFLTYFQNEAQLEKSRLLSDRFSAERPKGSFSTLEIQRTEQGDSAMYLCASSLLGQGDEKLFFGSGTQLSVL.

V gene TRBV19 combines with J gene TRBJ2-1, with TRBD2 matching over 8 bases. The junction had 0 bases not matched to a gene; V was cut back by 4 bases and J by 1 base. The germline V gene has CDR1 LNHDA and CDR2 SQIVND (reference sequence). The CDR3 is made up of 14 amino acids. The CDR3 loop reads CASSSGRSYNEQFF. Here the CDR3 DNA reads TGTGCCAGTAGTAGCGGGAGGTCCTACAATGAGCAGTTCTTC.

Notes on this clone: Germline and junction disagree at one end, which may indicate a read error. The chain combines TRBV6-4 with TRBJ2-4; 8 bases agree with TRBD1. There are 18 residues in the CDR3. The germline V gene encodes CDR1 MRHNA and CDR2 SNTAGT. CDR3 nucleotides: TGTGCCAGCAGGCCTTTCAGGGGGCCCCGATTAAGGGAAAACAGTCAGTACTTC. Its protein is CASRPFRGPRLRENSQYF.

This clone came up a few times. This chain uses TRBV10-2 with TRBJ1-1; unclear D gene. The CDR3 consists of 13 residues. Germline-derived CDR1 and CDR2 are WSHSY and SAAADI. The V gene lost 0 bases and the J gene lost 11 bases, with 13 bases spanning the gap. The CDR3 coding sequence is TGCGCCAGCAGTGAGTCGGCAGGAGCGGGGGCTTTCTTT. It codes for CASSESAGAGAFF.

The CDR3: CASSGTSRNEQFF. CDR3 DNA: TGTGCCAGCAGTGGGACTAGCCGTAATGAGCAGTTCTTC. The V and J genes are TRBV2 and TRBJ2-1; 8 nucleotides match TRBD2. The CDR3 extends over 13 amino acids. With 4 bases clipped from V and 7 bases from J, the junction kept 3 bases outside the gene matches. CDR1 and CDR2 from the germline V gene are SNHLY and FYNNEI.

As to this clone: At one end, the junction sequence differs from germline, possibly due to a read error. This sequence joins TRBV11-3 and TRBJ2-1, with 8 bases that match TRBD2. Per germline, CDR1 SGHNT and CDR2 YENEEA. CDR3 size: 18 residues. Here the CDR3 DNA reads TGTGCCAGCAGCCCCGGGGCTAGCGGGTTCAGCTCCTACAATGGGCAGTTCTTC. Protein sequence: CASSPGASGFSSYNGQFF.

A word on this clone: The same CDR3 is also encoded by other DNA sequences in this sample. J is TRBJ2-1 and V is TRBV6-5, with TRBD2 matching over 9 bases. Trimming took 0 bases from V and 5 from J; bases not matched to a gene: 2. CDR3 length: 15 amino acids. Germline V gene sequence: CDR1 MNHEY, CDR2 SVGAGI. DNA for the CDR3: TGTGCCAGCAGTTACTCGGGACTAGCAAACAATGAGCAGTTCTTC. Translating it yields CASSYSGLANNEQFF.

The chain combines TRBV28 with TRBJ1-5; D is unclear. The CDR3 loop spans 16 amino acids. The ends were cut back, 3 bases at V and 4 bases at J, with 16 bases in the middle. Germline loops: CDR1 MDHEN, CDR2 SYDVKM. This CDR3 reads CASSLGRVSTNQPQHF. In DNA form, the CDR3 reads TGTGCCAGCAGTTTGGGGAGGGTGTCAACGAATCAGCCCCAGCATTTT.

The chain carries TRBV5-1 and TRBJ2-3; D not certain. CDR1 and CDR2 from the germline V gene are SGHRS and YFSETQ. The ends were cut back, 4 bases at V and 4 bases at J, with 16 bases in the middle. The CDR3 has 15 amino acids. The CDR3 reads CASSAAHRSSDTQYF. In nucleotides, the CDR3 is TGCGCCAGCAGCGCGGCTCACCGCTCGTCAGATACGCAGTATTTT.

This clone was detected only a few times. The rearrangement joins TRBV18 to TRBJ1-2, with no clear D. Looked up from germline, CDR1 is KGHSH and CDR2 is LQKENI. This CDR3 is 15 amino acids long. The V gene lost 3 bases and the J gene lost 0 bases, with 11 bases spanning the gap. CDR3 bases: TGTGCCAGCTCACCCTCGACTCTTGCTAACTATGGCTACACCTTC. Protein: CASSPSTLANYGYTF.

The rearrangement joins TRBV5-4 to TRBJ2-7; 10 bases match TRBD2. The V gene end was trimmed by 4 bases and the J gene end by 4 bases; junction bases not matched to a gene: 11. There are 16 residues in the CDR3. The germline V gene has CDR1 SGHNT and CDR2 YYREEE (reference sequence). The CDR3 here is CASSPKTSGRGYEQYF. The DNA for the CDR3 is TGTGCCAGCAGCCCAAAAACCAGCGGGAGGGGTTACGAGCAGTACTTC.